The source of this TCR beta chain is a study of blood T cell repertoires in COVID-19. Study overall: Acute and convalescent COVID-19 samples came from the United States, Italy and Spain. In each case, the material was cDNA or gDNA derived from T cells, B-cell-depleted T cells, or PBMCs.

Trimming stripped 4 bases from V and 8 bases from J, with 9 bases between. The CDR3 is 11 amino acids. Authors' processing steps: Reference gene primer amplification gave estimated nucleated cell counts. Profiled with immunoSEQ multiplex PCR; TCRdb holds only in-frame clones, not every one. Clonal size and the V and J genes are those of that table, whereas D and trimming came from the DNA. Of tens of thousands of clones detected, around 86% appear once; the ten largest clones hold 12% to 15%. The chain links TRBV12-3 or TRBV12-4 to TRBJ2-7; no clear D gene. The sequence was obtained from a man between 65 and 80 years old with acute or convalescent COVID-19. Source material: peripheral blood. CDR3 in amino acids: CASSSETQQYF. In DNA, the CDR3 is TGTGCCAGCAGTTCGGAGACTCAGCAGTACTTC.